The 18 T cell receptor beta chains below come from one sample, sequenced in a study of monozygotic twins with cystic fibrosis. Using immunoSEQ multiplex PCR, the repertoire was profiled, and TCRdb retains in-frame clones only, with some absent. Of 30,000 or so clones listed, approximately 65% are singletons. The source material was blood. These receptors were obtained from a girl between 5 and 17 years old with cystic fibrosis.

The V call is TRBV19, the J call TRBJ1-1; D is unresolved. Trimming took off 1 base at V and 0 bases at J, with 9 bases between the two ends. CDR1 and CDR2 from the germline V gene are LNHDA and SQIVND (reference sequence). The CDR3 length is 15 residues. CDR3 sequence (DNA): TGTGCCAGTAGTATAGGACCGGGGATGAACACTGAAGCTTTCTTT. This translates into CASSIGPGMNTEAFF.

About this clone: A junction end diverges from the germline sequence, so it may reflect a read error. The chain is built from TRBV28 and TRBJ2-7; D remains ambiguous. The CDR3 has 13 residues. CDR1 and CDR2 (germline): MDHEN, SYDVKM. Here the CDR3 DNA reads TGTGCCAGCACTTTACCAAGCTCCTACGAGCAGTACTTC. This encodes CASTLPSSYEQYF.

The chain links TRBV28 to TRBJ1-2; the D gene is possibly TRBD1 (6 bases). The CDR3 length is 11 residues. Germline V gives CDR1 MDHEN, CDR2 SYDVKM. In DNA, the CDR3 is TGTGGGGCCGGGGGGCTTTATGGCTACACCTTC. It encodes CGAGGLYGYTF.

This clone occurred a few times. The chain recombines TRBV9 with TRBJ1-2; no firm D call. This CDR3 has 12 amino acids. The V end was cut by 3 bases, the J end by 8 bases, with 11 bases between. CDR1 and CDR2 from the germline V gene are SGDLS and YYNGEE. The CDR3 DNA follows: TGTGCCAGCAGCGATCAATTCTCGGGCTACACCTTC. This gives the protein CASSDQFSGYTF.

This clone showed up just a few times. This chain uses TRBV27 with TRBJ1-2; D is perhaps TRBD1 (6 bases). There are 16 residues in the CDR3. V was shortened by 5 bases and J by 4 bases, with 20 bases between the two germline ends. Germline CDR1 reads MNHEY; CDR2 reads SMNVEV (reference sequence). This CDR3 is CASSPRLAWTAYGYTF. The DNA for the CDR3 is TGTGCCAGCAGTCCCCGCTTAGCCTGGACAGCCTATGGCTACACCTTC.

A few counts support this clone. The chain combines TRBV7-9 with TRBJ1-1; possibly TRBD1 for D (6 bases). The CDR3 is made up of 17 amino acids. V was trimmed by 6 bases and J by 1 base, leaving 21 bases between them. CDR1 is SEHNR, CDR2 FQNEAQ, per germline (reference sequence). The CDR3 protein is CASRPPSGASANTEAFF. In DNA, the CDR3 is TGTGCCAGCAGGCCCCCATCGGGGGCTTCAGCGAACACTGAAGCTTTCTTT.

The chain combines TRBV20-1 with TRBJ2-1, with TRBD2 as a possible D gene (5 bases). CDR1 is DFQATT and CDR2 is SNEGSKA in the germline V gene (reference sequence). This CDR3 contains 11 residues. Between the trimmed V and J ends, which lost 6 bases and 10 bases, there was a span of 13 bases. The CDR3 loop reads CSALGLTEQFF. The CDR3 DNA reads TGCAGTGCGCTAGGACTGACAGAGCAGTTCTTC.

This clone was recorded a few times. The V call is TRBV11-2, the J call TRBJ2-5, with 10 bases aligning to TRBD1. This CDR3 contains 16 residues. Germline V gene lookup returns CDR1 SGHAT and CDR2 FQNNGV. V dropped 5 bases and J dropped 5; count of bases not matched to a gene: 11. For the CDR3, the DNA is TGTGCCAGCAGCCTCTGGACAGGGGGGATAGGGGAGACCCAGTACTTC. Its translation is CASSLWTGGIGETQYF.

In this sample, this clone turned up a few times. This chain connects TRBV21-1 to TRBJ2-4. TRBV21-1 is a pseudogene. The CDR3 runs to 12 residues. The CDR3 loop is CARLGDKNIQYF. Written as DNA, the CDR3 is TGTGCCAGACTAGGGGACAAAAACATTCAGTACTTC.

This clone was seen only a few times. The rearrangement uses TRBV27 and TRBJ2-1; tentative D call: TRBD1 (6 bases). The CDR3 covers 15 residues. Germline V lookup: CDR1 MNHEY, CDR2 SMNVEV (reference sequence). V dropped 4 bases and J dropped 5 bases, with 15 bases sitting between them. In nucleotides, the CDR3 is TGTGCCAGCAGTTCTGATTGGACAGAGAACAATGAGCAGTTCTTC. Translating it yields CASSSDWTENNEQFF.

This chain joins TRBV2 and TRBJ2-1; 11 bases line up with TRBD2. CDR3 size: 15 residues. V was clipped by 6 bases and J by 6 bases; unmatched bases: 7. Germline V lookup: CDR1 SNHLY, CDR2 FYNNEI. CDR3 DNA: TGTGCCAGCAGCGCTACTAGCGGGAGACCCAATGAGCAGTTCTTC. This translates into CASSATSGRPNEQFF.

This chain links TRBV5-4 with TRBJ2-3; no clear D gene. The CDR3 contains 14 residues. Trimming took 6 bases from V and 0 from J, leaving 11 bases between them. Looked up from germline, CDR1 is SGHNT and CDR2 is YYREEE (reference sequence). CDR3 nucleotide sequence: TGTGCCAGCACTAGTACCCAAAGCACAGATACGCAGTATTTT. This translates into CASTSTQSTDTQYF.

V usage is TRBV5-8 and J usage is TRBJ1-2, with 9 bases that match TRBD1. CDR1 is SGHTS and CDR2 is YDEGEE in the germline V gene. V gave up 3 bases and J gave up 8 bases; unmatched junction bases: 2. The CDR3 is 12 amino acids. The CDR3 sequence is CASSWDREGYTF. The CDR3 region has the DNA TGTGCCAGCAGCTGGGACAGGGAAGGCTACACCTTC.

The V gene is TRBV16, the J gene TRBJ1-3; D is ambiguous. Germline V CDR1 and CDR2: KGHSY, FQNENV. The ends were cut back, 2 bases at V and 2 bases at J, with 7 bases in the middle. The CDR3 is made up of 14 amino acids. CDR3 bases: TGTGCCAGCAGCCAAGCCCGGCCTGGAAACACCATATATTTT. This encodes CASSQARPGNTIYF.

This chain joins TRBV30 and TRBJ2-3; the D gene could be TRBD1 or TRBD2 (5 bases each). The V gene lost 0 bases and the J gene lost 6 bases, with 19 bases spanning the gap. The V gene's germline CDR1 is GTSNPN and CDR2 SVGIG (reference sequence). This CDR3 has 16 amino acids. CDR3 sequence (DNA): TGTGCCTGGAGTGTATCCCTACGGGGCGCAACGGATACGCAGTATTTT. Protein sequence: CAWSVSLRGATDTQYF. The full variable domain, completed using reference TRBV30 and TRBJ2-3, is SQTIHQWPATLVQPVGSPLSLECTVEGTSNPNLYWYRQAAGRGLQLLFYSVGIGQISSEVPQNLSASRPQDRQFILSSKKLLLSDSGFYLCAWSVSLRGATDTQYFGPGTRLTVL.

The chain recombines TRBV2 with TRBJ2-1; D gene unclear. Trimming removed 6 bases from V and 10 bases from J, with 19 bases in between. Looked up from germline, CDR1 is SNHLY and CDR2 is FYNNEI. The CDR3 is made up of 14 amino acids. The chain's CDR3 is CASRPTSQIPEQFF. DNA of the CDR3: TGTGCCAGCAGGCCCACGTCGCAGATTCCCGAGCAGTTCTTC. Full variable domain (rest looked up from reference TRBV2 and TRBJ2-1): EPEVTQTPSHQVTQMGQEVILRCVPISNHLYFYWYRQILGQKVEFLVSFYNNEISEKSEIFDDQFSVERPDGSNFTLKIRSTKLEDSAMYFCASRPTSQIPEQFFGPGTRLTVL.

The J gene is TRBJ1-2, the V gene TRBV7-9; TRBD1 might be the D (6 bases). V lost 5 bases, J lost 8 bases, and 15 bases lay in between. The CDR3 is made up of 13 amino acids. Germline CDR1 is SEHNR and CDR2 is FQNEAQ (reference sequence). DNA of the CDR3: TGTGCCAGCAGCCTAAAAACAGGGTACGGCTACACCTTC. As protein: CASSLKTGYGYTF.

J is TRBJ1-1 and V is TRBV6-1; D is undetermined. Between the trimmed V and J ends, which lost 3 bases and 1 base, there was a span of 6 bases. Germline assignment: CDR1 MNHNS and CDR2 SASEGT. The CDR3 sequence is 13 residues long. The CDR3 region has the DNA TGTGCCAGCAGTGAGACGAAGAACACTGAAGCTTTCTTT. Its protein is CASSETKNTEAFF.